The TCR beta chain described here comes from a study of technical replicates of blood from a handful of donors. The CDR3 spans 13 residues. The V end was cut by 1 base, the J end by 4 bases, with 8 bases between. Germline V gene lookup returns CDR1 SGHTA and CDR2 FQGNSA. Sequencing was performed with immunoSEQ multiplex PCR; in TCRdb, only in-frame clones are kept and a portion is missing. The sample has about 80,000 clones; over 75% are singletons. Sequenced material: T cells isolated from PBMCs. This TCR was sampled from a human donor in good health. This chain uses TRBV7-2 with TRBJ2-7, with D unresolved. In DNA form, the CDR3 reads TGTGCCAGCAGCTTAGGGCTGCATTACGAGCAGTACTTC. Its translation: CASSLGLHYEQYF.